The clone carrying this TCR beta chain appeared a single time. Its cognate antigen is unknown. Amplification of the TCR beta CDR3 regions used RNA transcripts (as template). HTBI primers were employed in first-round RT-PCR, then a second-round multiplex PCR followed. From the multiplex PCR reads, TCRdb called clonotypes with MiXCR, one entry per CDR3 protein. The sample lists about 210,000 distinct CDR3 sequences, approximately 29% occurring once. This sample stems from a study of Graves' ophthalmopathy and Graves' hyperthyroidism. Study at large: At initial diagnosis, peripheral blood was obtained, and this preceded any treatment.

The germline V gene has CDR1 SEHNR and CDR2 FQNEAQ (reference sequence). The CDR3 length is 12 residues. Trimming took 5 bases from V and 5 from J, leaving 10 bases between them. Study results and caveats: Separation of ophthalmopathy from stable hyperthyroidism was achieved by a 13-signature model, at roughly 90% sensitivity and approximately 84% specificity. Thyroid clonotypes that were expanded above 0.001 frequency mostly also appeared in blood.

Exclusion applied to patients with other autoimmune diseases, uncontrolled infections, pregnancy or lactation. This receptor was identified in a man in his fifties with Graves' ophthalmopathy. The chain uses TRBV7-9 and TRBJ2-7; D is unclear. The specimen was peripheral blood. In DNA, the CDR3 is TGTGCCAGCAGCCGAGATCGGAACGAGCAGTACTTC. Protein: CASSRDRNEQYF.